Each of the 23 T cell receptor beta chains below was sequenced from the same sample in a study of blood T cell repertoires in COVID-19. Using immunoSEQ multiplex PCR, the repertoire was profiled, and TCRdb retains in-frame clones only, with some absent. The sample records hundreds of thousands of clones, approximately 83% being singletons. What was sequenced was PBMCs or T cells enriched from blood (not recorded which). These receptors were taken from a woman aged 55-70 years who had recovered from COVID-19.

The chain is built from TRBV2 and TRBJ2-1, with TRBD2 matching 7 bases. V gave up 10 bases and J gave up 5 bases; unmatched junction bases: 11. The CDR3 runs 14 residues. The V gene's germline CDR1 is SNHLY and CDR2 FYNNEI. CDR3 nucleotides: TGTGCCACTGGGGGTTGGGGGACTAACAATGAGCAGTTCTTC. The encoded protein is CATGGWGTNNEQFF. The variable domain in full, with the rest retrieved from reference TRBV2 and TRBJ2-1, is EPEVTQTPSHQVTQMGQEVILRCVPISNHLYFYWYRQILGQKVEFLVSFYNNEISEKSEIFDDQFSVERPDGSNFTLKIRSTKLEDSAMYFCATGGWGTNNEQFFGPGTRLTVL.

The V and J genes are TRBV7-9 and TRBJ2-3; 8 nucleotides align to TRBD2. CDR3 length equals 16 residues. The ends lost 5 bases at V and 3 bases at J; junction bases unmatched: 10. Per germline, CDR1 SEHNR and CDR2 FQNEAQ (reference sequence). The CDR3 nucleotides are TGTGCCAGCAGCCCGTGGGTCGGGGGGGTTACAGATACGCAGTATTTT. Protein: CASSPWVGGVTDTQYF. Combining the CDR3 with reference TRBV7-9 and TRBJ2-3 gives the whole variable domain DTGVSQNPRHKITKRGQNVTFRCDPISEHNRLYWYRQTLGQGPEFLTYFQNEAQLEKSRLLSDRFSAERPKGSFSTLEIQRTEQGDSAMYLCASSPWVGGVTDTQYFGPGTRLTVL.

This sequence joins TRBV5-1 and TRBJ2-3; no definite D call. The germline gives CDR1 SGHRS, CDR2 YFSETQ. The CDR3 spans 14 residues. Deletions cut 0 bases from V and 3 bases from J, with 8 bases between. CDR3 sequence: CASSLAFGTDTQYF. In DNA form, the CDR3 reads TGCGCCAGCAGCTTGGCCTTCGGGACAGATACGCAGTATTTT.

The count of this clone is one. The limits of the CDR3 on the DNA are not certain, so only TCRdb's listed CDR3 is given. The rearrangement uses TRBV21-1 and TRBJ1-3; the table names TRBD1, a call not compared with the DNA. TRBV21-1 is termed a pseudogene. The CDR3 spans 18 residues, counting both ends. The CDR3 loop reads CASSKLKGRWGSGNTIYF.

This sequence joins TRBV14 and TRBJ2-7, with TRBD2 as a possible D gene (5 bases). CDR1 SGHDN and CDR2 FVKESK come from the germline V gene. The CDR3 covers 13 residues. V gave up 0 bases and J gave up 6 bases, with 9 bases separating them. CDR3 residues: CASSQDPGIEQYF. The CDR3 coding sequence is TGTGCCAGCAGCCAAGATCCCGGGATCGAGCAGTACTTC. Combining the CDR3 with reference TRBV14 and TRBJ2-7 gives the whole variable domain EAGVTQFPSHSVIEKGQTVTLRCDPISGHDNLYWYRRVMGKEIKFLLHFVKESKQDESGMPNNRFLAERTGGTYSTLKVQPAELEDSGVYFCASSQDPGIEQYFGPGTRLTVT.

The chain couples TRBV3-1 (or the pseudogene TRBV3-2) to TRBJ2-1; 8 positions agree with TRBD1. This CDR3 is 17 amino acids long. Germline CDR1 reads LGHDT; CDR2 reads YNNKEL (reference sequence). The ends lost 3 bases at V and 5 bases at J; junction bases unmatched: 12. The CDR3 DNA follows: TGTGCCAGCAGCCAGGGACAGGCCAACCCCTTAAACAATGAGCAGTTCTTC. This translates into CASSQGQANPLNNEQFF.

V is TRBV5-1 and J is TRBJ2-7; 9 bases line up with TRBD1. Germline V gene lookup returns CDR1 SGHRS and CDR2 YFSETQ. This CDR3 has 19 residues. The V segment lost 4 bases and the J segment 2 bases; nucleotides outside the gene matches: 19. The CDR3 loop reads CASSAQGAVNPSSPYEQYF. The CDR3 DNA sequence: TGCGCCAGCAGCGCACAGGGGGCGGTAAACCCTTCAAGCCCCTACGAGCAGTACTTC.

This chain links TRBV18 with TRBJ2-5; possibly TRBD2 for D (5 bases). The CDR3 covers 14 residues. Germline CDR1 is KGHSH and CDR2 is LQKENI. Trimming removed 3 bases at V and 5 bases at J, with 13 bases between. The CDR3 sequence is CASSPPAPGETQYF. The CDR3 DNA sequence: TGTGCCAGCTCACCCCCCGCCCCGGGGGAGACCCAGTACTTC.

The chain employs TRBV19 and TRBJ2-7, with 14 bases identical to TRBD2. Germline CDR1 reads LNHDA; CDR2 reads SQIVND (reference sequence). V was clipped by 6 bases and J by 3 bases; unmatched bases: 7. CDR3 length: 16 residues. The CDR3 sequence is CASRAFGTSGSYEQYF. In DNA form, the CDR3 reads TGTGCCAGTAGGGCCTTCGGGACTAGCGGGAGCTACGAGCAGTACTTC.

CDR3 amino acids: CASSLLGGSGYTF. The CDR3 DNA is TGTGCCAGCAGTTTATTGGGGGGGAGTGGCTACACCTTC. The V call is TRBV27, the J call TRBJ1-2; a possible D gene is TRBD1 (5 bases). CDR1 and CDR2 (germline): MNHEY, SMNVEV (reference sequence). The CDR3 consists of 13 residues. Trimming cost V 1 base and J 7 bases, with 10 bases left between them.

This rearrangement joins TRBV12-3 or TRBV12-4 to TRBJ1-1, with a weak D call TRBD1 (6 bases). The V and J ends lost 6 bases and 1 base respectively, with 9 bases between them. This CDR3 spans 13 amino acids. DNA for the CDR3: TGTGCCAGCAGCGGACAGTGGAACACTGAAGCTTTCTTT. Translated: CASSGQWNTEAFF.

This clone was counted once. V is TRBV5-1 and J is TRBJ2-1, with 11 bases aligning to TRBD2. CDR3 size: 16 residues. Trimming cost V 5 bases and J 9 bases; bases outside gene matches: 13. CDR1 and CDR2 (germline): SGHRS, YFSETQ. CDR3 protein: CASRRVPSGGYGEQFF. The CDR3 nucleotides are TGCGCCAGCAGAAGGGTACCTAGCGGGGGGTATGGTGAGCAGTTCTTC. Together with reference TRBV5-1 and TRBJ2-1, the CDR3 gives the full variable domain: KAGVTQTPRYLIKTRGQQVTLSCSPISGHRSVSWYQQTPGQGLQFLFEYFSETQRNKGNFPGRFSGRQFSNSRSEMNVSTLELGDSALYLCASRRVPSGGYGEQFFGPGTRLTVL.

The chain recombines TRBV4-2 with TRBJ1-4; 8 bases map to TRBD1. The junction had 7 bases not matched to a gene; V was cut back by 2 bases and J by 8 bases. This CDR3 has 15 residues. Germline V CDR1 and CDR2: LGHNA, YNFKEQ. The CDR3 reads CASSQPTGGREKLFF. Here the CDR3 DNA reads TGTGCCAGCAGCCAACCAACAGGGGGGCGAGAAAAACTGTTTTTT.

J is TRBJ2-3 and V is TRBV7-9; D unresolved. The CDR3 has 16 amino acids. Germline V gives CDR1 SEHNR, CDR2 FQNEAQ (reference sequence). Trimming shortened V by 5 bases and J by 0 bases, and 15 bases separated the two germline ends. The CDR3 bases are TGTGCCAGCAGCGAAGCCCTGACTCCTAGCACAGATACGCAGTATTTT. This codes for CASSEALTPSTDTQYF. The full variable domain, completed using reference TRBV7-9 and TRBJ2-3, is DTGVSQNPRHKITKRGQNVTFRCDPISEHNRLYWYRQTLGQGPEFLTYFQNEAQLEKSRLLSDRFSAERPKGSFSTLEIQRTEQGDSAMYLCASSEALTPSTDTQYFGPGTRLTVL.

The chain carries TRBV7-2 and TRBJ2-2; 10 bases line up with TRBD2. Germline V gene data show CDR1 as SGHTA and CDR2 as FQGNSA. The trim removed 2 bases at V and 1 base at J, leaving 1 base unmatched. The CDR3 is 16 amino acids. The CDR3: CASSLTSGKNTGELFF. The CDR3 DNA reads TGTGCCAGCAGCTTAACTAGCGGGAAGAACACCGGGGAGCTGTTTTTT.

This chain uses TRBV15 with TRBJ1-5, with 9 bases fitting TRBD1. CDR1 and CDR2 (germline): LNHNV, YYDKDF (reference sequence). The V gene end was trimmed by 3 bases and the J gene end by 6 bases; junction bases not matched to a gene: 9. The CDR3 runs 16 residues. DNA for the CDR3: TGTGCCACCAGCAGGGGGGGACAGGGAGAGGGTCAGCCCCAGCATTTT. Encoded protein: CATSRGGQGEGQPQHF.

The chain recombines TRBV9 with TRBJ1-6; D gene ambiguous. Trimming left V 3 bases short and J 5 bases short, with 18 bases between. CDR1 is SGDLS and CDR2 is YYNGEE in the germline V gene. The CDR3 sequence is 17 residues long. CDR3 in amino acids: CASSGGMRRANNSPLHF. CDR3 coding DNA: TGTGCCAGCAGCGGGGGAATGAGGAGGGCCAATAATTCACCCCTCCACTTT.

The rearrangement uses TRBV25-1 and TRBJ1-4, with 7 positions matching TRBD1. V dropped 4 bases and J dropped 3; count of bases not matched to a gene: 5. The CDR3 is made up of 15 amino acids. Germline CDR1 is MGHDK and CDR2 is SYGVNS. CDR3 protein: CASSATGRSNEKLFF. The CDR3 region has the DNA TGTGCCAGCAGTGCGACAGGGAGGTCTAATGAAAAACTGTTTTTT.

In its sample, this clone was seen once. The CDR3 loop is CAISESGGHDRKPEAFF. CDR3 bases: TGTGCCATCAGTGAGTCCGGTGGCCATGACAGAAAACCTGAAGCTTTCTTT. This chain connects TRBV10-3 to TRBJ1-1; the D gene is possibly TRBD1 (5 bases). Germline V gene data show CDR1 as ENHRY and CDR2 as SYGVKD. The CDR3 covers 17 residues. Trimming stripped 0 bases from V and 6 bases from J, with 20 bases between.

The rearrangement uses TRBV27 and TRBJ2-3, with D maybe TRBD1 (5 bases). V was clipped by 2 bases and J by 5 bases, with 14 bases between them. Per the germline V gene, CDR1 is MNHEY and CDR2 is SMNVEV (reference sequence). There are 15 residues in the CDR3. Here the CDR3 DNA reads TGTGCCAGCAGTTTAGACAGTCCGCTCTTAGATACGCAGTATTTT. Its protein product is CASSLDSPLLDTQYF.

The chain uses TRBV21-1 and TRBJ2-4; the listed D gene, TRBD2, was not tested against the DNA. TRBV21-1 is annotated as a pseudogene. The CDR3 length is 15 residues. The CDR3 DNA reads TGTGCCAGCAGGGAGGGGCATCTAGCCAAAAACATTCAGTACTTC. As protein: CASREGHLAKNIQYF.

The gene calls are TRBV11-2 and TRBJ1-5; tentatively, D is TRBD1 (5 bases). The CDR3 consists of 14 residues. Per the germline V gene, CDR1 is SGHAT and CDR2 is FQNNGV. V shed 1 base and J shed 6 bases, with 10 bases lying between them. This CDR3 is CASSLVGGGQPQHF. CDR3 sequence (DNA): TGTGCCAGCAGCTTAGTGGGGGGGGGTCAGCCCCAGCATTTT.

This clone came up once. The gene calls are TRBV29-1 and TRBJ1-4; maybe TRBD1 (5 bases). Trimming shortened V by 6 bases and J by 8 bases, and 16 bases separated the two germline ends. This CDR3 contains 13 residues. The germline CDR1 and CDR2 sequences are SQVTM and ANQGSEA. CDR3 DNA sequence: TGCAGCGTATCCGGGGGGGTTAGAGAAAAACTGTTTTTT. This translates into CSVSGGVREKLFF.